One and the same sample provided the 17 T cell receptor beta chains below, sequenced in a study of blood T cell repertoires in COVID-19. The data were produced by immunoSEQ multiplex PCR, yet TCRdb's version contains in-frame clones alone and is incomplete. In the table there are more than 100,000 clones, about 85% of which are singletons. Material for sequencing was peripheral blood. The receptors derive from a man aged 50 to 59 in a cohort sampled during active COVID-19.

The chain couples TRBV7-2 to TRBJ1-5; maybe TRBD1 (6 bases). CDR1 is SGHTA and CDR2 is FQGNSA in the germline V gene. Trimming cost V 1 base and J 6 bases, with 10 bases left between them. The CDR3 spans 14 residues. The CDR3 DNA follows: TGTGCCAGCAGCTTAGGGGGGCCCGGTCAGCCCCAGCATTTT. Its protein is CASSLGGPGQPQHF.

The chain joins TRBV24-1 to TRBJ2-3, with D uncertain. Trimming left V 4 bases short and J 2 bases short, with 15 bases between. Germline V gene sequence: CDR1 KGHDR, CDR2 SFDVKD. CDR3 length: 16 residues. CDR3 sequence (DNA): TGTGCCACCAGTGACGCCCGTAGGAGTACCACAGATACGCAGTATTTT. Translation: CATSDARRSTTDTQYF.

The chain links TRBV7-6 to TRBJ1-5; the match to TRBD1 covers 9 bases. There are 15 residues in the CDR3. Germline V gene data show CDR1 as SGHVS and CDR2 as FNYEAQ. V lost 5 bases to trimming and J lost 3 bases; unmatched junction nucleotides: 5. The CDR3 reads CASSPGTGLNQPQHF. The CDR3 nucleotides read TGTGCCAGCAGCCCCGGGACAGGGCTCAATCAGCCCCAGCATTTT.

Here the CDR3 reads CASSYGLSGYGYTF. CDR3 DNA: TGTGCCAGCAGTTACGGGCTGTCCGGCTATGGCTACACCTTC. The chain combines TRBV6-6 with TRBJ1-2; D is undetermined. Germline lookup yields CDR1 MNHNY and CDR2 SVGAGI (reference sequence). The V end was cut by 2 bases, the J end by 4 bases, with 11 bases between. This CDR3 is built from 14 residues.

This CDR3 is CASSIWGQARADTQYF. Written as DNA, the CDR3 is TGTGCCAGTAGTATTTGGGGGCAGGCGCGCGCAGATACGCAGTATTTT. This chain uses TRBV19 with TRBJ2-3; possible D gene TRBD1, 6 bases. V was clipped by 3 bases and J by 4 bases, with 17 bases between them. In germline, CDR1 is LNHDA, CDR2 SQIVND (reference sequence). The CDR3 loop spans 16 amino acids.

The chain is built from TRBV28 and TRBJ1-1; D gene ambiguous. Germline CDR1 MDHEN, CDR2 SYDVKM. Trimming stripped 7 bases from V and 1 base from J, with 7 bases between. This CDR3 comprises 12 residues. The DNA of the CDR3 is TGTGCCAGCAAAGAGGGGAACACTGAAGCTTTCTTT. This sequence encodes CASKEGNTEAFF.

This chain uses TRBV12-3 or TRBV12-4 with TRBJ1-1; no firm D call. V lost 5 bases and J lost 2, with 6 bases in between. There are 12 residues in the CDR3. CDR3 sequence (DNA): TGTGCCAGCAGTCTTTCCAACACTGAAGCTTTCTTT. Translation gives CASSLSNTEAFF.

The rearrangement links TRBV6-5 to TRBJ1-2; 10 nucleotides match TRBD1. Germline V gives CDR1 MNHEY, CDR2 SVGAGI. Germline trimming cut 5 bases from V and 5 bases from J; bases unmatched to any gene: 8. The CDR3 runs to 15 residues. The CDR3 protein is CASSPGQGSSYGYTF. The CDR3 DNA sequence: TGTGCCAGCAGTCCGGGACAGGGGTCCTCGTATGGCTACACCTTC.

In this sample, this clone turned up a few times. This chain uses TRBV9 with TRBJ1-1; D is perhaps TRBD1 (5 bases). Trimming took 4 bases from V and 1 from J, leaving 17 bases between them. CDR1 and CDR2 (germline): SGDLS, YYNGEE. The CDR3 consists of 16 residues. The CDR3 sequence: CASSLSAGSSNTEAFF. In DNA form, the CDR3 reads TGTGCCAGCAGCCTATCGGCAGGGTCTTCGAACACTGAAGCTTTCTTT.

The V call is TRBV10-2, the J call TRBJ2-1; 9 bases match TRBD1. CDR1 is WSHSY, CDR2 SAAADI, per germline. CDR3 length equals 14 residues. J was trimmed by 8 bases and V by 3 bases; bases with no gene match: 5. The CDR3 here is CASSETGQGHEQFF. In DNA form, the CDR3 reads TGCGCCAGCAGTGAAACGGGACAGGGTCATGAGCAGTTCTTC.

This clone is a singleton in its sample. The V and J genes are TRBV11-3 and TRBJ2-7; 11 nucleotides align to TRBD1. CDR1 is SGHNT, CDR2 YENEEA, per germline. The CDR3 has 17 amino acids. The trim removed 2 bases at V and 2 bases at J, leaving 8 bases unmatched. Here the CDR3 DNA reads TGTGCCAGCAGCTTATATGGGACGGGACAGGGGGCCTACGAGCAGTACTTC. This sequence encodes CASSLYGTGQGAYEQYF. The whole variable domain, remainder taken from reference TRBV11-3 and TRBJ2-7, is EAGVVQSPRYKIIEKKQPVAFWCNPISGHNTLYWYLQNLGQGPELLIRYENEEAVDDSQLPKDRFSAERLKGVDSTLKIQPAELGDSAVYLCASSLYGTGQGAYEQYFGPGTRLTVT.

CDR3 sequence reads: CASQMTPNTEAFF. In nucleotides, the CDR3 is TGTGCCAGTCAGATGACACCGAACACTGAAGCTTTCTTT. The rearrangement uses TRBV19 and TRBJ1-1; D gene unclear. This CDR3 has 13 amino acids. The germline gives CDR1 LNHDA, CDR2 SQIVND (reference sequence). With 8 bases removed from V and 1 base from J, the gap between germline ends came to 11 bases.

The CDR3 DNA reads as TGTGCCAGCAGCACAACGACAGGGGGGGAAAAACTGTTTTTT. This translates into CASSTTTGGEKLFF. This rearrangement joins TRBV7-9 to TRBJ1-4, with 9 bases fitting TRBD1. V was pared by 5 bases and J by 8 bases, with 6 bases of the junction left unmatched. This CDR3 comprises 14 residues. In germline, CDR1 is SEHNR, CDR2 FQNEAQ (reference sequence).

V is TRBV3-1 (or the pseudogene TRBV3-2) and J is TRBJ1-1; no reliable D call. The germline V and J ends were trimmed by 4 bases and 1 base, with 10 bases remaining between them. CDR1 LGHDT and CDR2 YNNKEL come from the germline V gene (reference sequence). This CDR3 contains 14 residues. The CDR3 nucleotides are TGTGCCAGCAGCCCCCATGGGAGGAACACTGAAGCTTTCTTT. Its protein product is CASSPHGRNTEAFF.

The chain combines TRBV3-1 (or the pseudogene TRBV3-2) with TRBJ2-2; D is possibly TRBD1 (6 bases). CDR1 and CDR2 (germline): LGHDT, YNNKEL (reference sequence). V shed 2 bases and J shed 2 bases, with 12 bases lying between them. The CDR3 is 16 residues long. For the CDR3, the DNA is TGTGCCAGCAGCCAATCCTCAGGGGCCAACACCGGGGAGCTGTTTTTT. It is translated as CASSQSSGANTGELFF.

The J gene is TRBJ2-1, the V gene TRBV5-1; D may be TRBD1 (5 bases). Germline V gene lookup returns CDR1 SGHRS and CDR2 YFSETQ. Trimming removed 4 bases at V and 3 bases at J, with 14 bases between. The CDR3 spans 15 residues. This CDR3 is CASSPDGQNYNEQFF. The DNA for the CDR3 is TGCGCCAGCAGCCCGGACGGACAAAACTACAATGAGCAGTTCTTC.

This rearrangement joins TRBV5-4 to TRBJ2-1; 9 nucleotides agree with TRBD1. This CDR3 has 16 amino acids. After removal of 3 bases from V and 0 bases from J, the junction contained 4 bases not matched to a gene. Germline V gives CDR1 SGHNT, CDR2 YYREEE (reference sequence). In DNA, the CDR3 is TGTGCCAGCAGCTCGGGGACAGGGTTCTCCTACAATGAGCAGTTCTTC. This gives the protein CASSSGTGFSYNEQFF.